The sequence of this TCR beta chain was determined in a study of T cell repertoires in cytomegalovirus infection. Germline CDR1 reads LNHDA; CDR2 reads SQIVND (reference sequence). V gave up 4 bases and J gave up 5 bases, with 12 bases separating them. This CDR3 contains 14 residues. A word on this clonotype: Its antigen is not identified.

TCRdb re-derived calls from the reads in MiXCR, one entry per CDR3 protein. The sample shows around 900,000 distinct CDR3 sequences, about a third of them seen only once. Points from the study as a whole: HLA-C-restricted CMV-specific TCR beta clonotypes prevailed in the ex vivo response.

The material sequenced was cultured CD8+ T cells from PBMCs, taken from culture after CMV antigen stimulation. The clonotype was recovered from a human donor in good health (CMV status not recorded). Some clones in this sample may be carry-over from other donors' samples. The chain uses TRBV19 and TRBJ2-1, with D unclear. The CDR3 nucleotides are TGTGCCAGTAGTACCCGGGTCCCTAACAATGAGCAGTTCTTC. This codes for CASSTRVPNNEQFF.